Included here is one T cell receptor (beta chain) sequence, with context. What it binds is not known. This PCR relied on a set of 60 Vbeta primers and 13 Jbeta primers. The assay was immunoSEQ multiplex PCR, and TCRdb's table has in-frame clones only and misses some. The table records 75,000 to 95,000 clones, 90% of them present only once. This sample stems from a study of cytomegalovirus exposure and HLA in healthy donors. Points from the study as a whole: In a later analysis, across HLA loci, associated TCR counts were highest for DRB1, lowest for HLA-C.

The sequence was collected from a man aged 18 to 35 in good health and CMV-seronegative. Sequenced: PBMCs.

The CDR3 spells CATSRDRATPGELFF. The DNA of the CDR3 is TGTGCCACCAGCAGAGACAGGGCGACCCCCGGGGAGCTGTTTTTT. The rearrangement uses TRBV15 and TRBJ2-2, with TRBD1 as a possible D gene (5 bases). Germline lookup yields CDR1 LNHNV and CDR2 YYDKDF (reference sequence). V gave up 0 bases and J gave up 6 bases, with 11 bases separating them. The CDR3 spans 15 residues. Complete variable domain (other parts from reference TRBV15 and TRBJ2-2): DAMVIQNPRYQVTQFGKPVTLSCSQTLNHNVMYWYQQKSSQAPKLLFHYYDKDFNNEADTPDNFQSRRPNTSFCFLDIRSPGLGDTAMYLCATSRDRATPGELFFGEGSRLTVL.